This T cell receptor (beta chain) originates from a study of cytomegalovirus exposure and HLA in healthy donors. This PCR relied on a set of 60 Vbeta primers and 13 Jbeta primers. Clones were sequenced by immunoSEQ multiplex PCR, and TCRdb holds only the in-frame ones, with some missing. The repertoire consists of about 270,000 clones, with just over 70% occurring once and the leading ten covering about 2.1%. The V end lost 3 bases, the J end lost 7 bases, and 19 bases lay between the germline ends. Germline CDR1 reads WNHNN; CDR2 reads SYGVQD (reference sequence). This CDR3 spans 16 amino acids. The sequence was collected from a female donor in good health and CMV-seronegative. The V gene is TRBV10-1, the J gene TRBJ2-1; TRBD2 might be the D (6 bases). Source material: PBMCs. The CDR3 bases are TGCGCCAGCAGTGACCCGGGACTCCTCCGTAATAATGAGCAGTTCTTC. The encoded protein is CASSDPGLLRNNEQFF.